Shown below are 12 T cell receptor beta chains from a single sample sequenced in a study of T cell responses to AZD1222 COVID-19 vaccine. TCRdb keeps only in-frame clones here, not all; method: immunoSEQ multiplex PCR. The profile covers 110,000 or so clones, with more than 75% appearing a single time and about 4% taken by the ten largest. The specimen was peripheral blood, collected 28 days after the second AZD1222 dose. Receptors originate from an adult who received the AZD1222 COVID-19 vaccine.

This clone was found a few times. The V and J genes are TRBV25-1 and TRBJ2-7, with 8 bases matching TRBD2. V trimming: 3 bases; J trimming: 4 bases; junction bases outside the gene matches: 5. This CDR3 is built from 14 residues. Germline loops: CDR1 MGHDK, CDR2 SYGVNS. The CDR3 DNA reads TGTGCCAGCAGTGATAATAGCGGGGATTACGAGCAGTACTTC. Translating it yields CASSDNSGDYEQYF.

V usage is TRBV28 and J usage is TRBJ2-7; D is perhaps TRBD1 (7 bases). The CDR3 length is 14 residues. Germline CDR1 MDHEN, CDR2 SYDVKM. Trimming stripped 8 bases from V and 6 bases from J, with 20 bases between. CDR3 DNA sequence: TGTGCCAGCTCTGGGGCAGGGGGGTCTTCCGAGCAGTACTTC. Its translation is CASSGAGGSSEQYF.

The chain joins TRBV28 to TRBJ1-6, with TRBD1 identical over 8 bases. Germline V gives CDR1 MDHEN, CDR2 SYDVKM. The CDR3 has 12 residues. Losses at the gene ends were 6 bases for V and 12 bases for J; bases not matched to a gene: 4. The CDR3, as DNA: TGTGCCAGCAGGCTGACAGGGGAACCCCTCCACTTT. Translation gives CASRLTGEPLHF.

The chain couples TRBV2 to TRBJ1-5; 10 bases are shared with TRBD1. Germline-derived CDR1 and CDR2 are SNHLY and FYNNEI. This CDR3 is 14 amino acids long. Trimming removed 4 bases from V and 6 bases from J; junction bases left unmatched: 3. For the CDR3, the DNA is TGTGCCAGCAGTGCGACAGGGGGCCTTCAGCCCCAGCATTTT. Translation: CASSATGGLQPQHF.

The rearrangement links TRBV5-1 to TRBJ1-2; 8 positions agree with TRBD1. Per the germline V gene, CDR1 is SGHRS and CDR2 is YFSETQ. The CDR3 spans 13 residues. V lost 5 bases to trimming and J lost 1 base; unmatched junction nucleotides: 1. The CDR3 DNA reads TGCGCCAGCAGACAGGGGGATAACTATGGCTACACCTTC. This gives the protein CASRQGDNYGYTF.

V gene TRBV11-1 combines with J gene TRBJ2-7; D tentatively fits TRBD1 or TRBD2 (5 bases each). The CDR3 loop spans 14 amino acids. The V end lost 8 bases, the J end lost 4 bases, and 18 bases lay between the germline ends. CDR1 SGHAT and CDR2 FQDESV come from the germline V gene (reference sequence). CDR3 protein: CASGQPGPAYEQYF. In nucleotides, the CDR3 is TGTGCCAGCGGACAACCGGGACCCGCGTACGAGCAGTACTTC.

The CDR3 DNA follows: TGTGCCAGCTCCCTCGACCGAGGGTCAGATACGCAGTATTTT. It encodes CASSLDRGSDTQYF. The chain joins TRBV18 to TRBJ2-3; weak D call: TRBD2 (5 bases). This CDR3 has 14 residues. V was shortened by 6 bases and J by 4 bases, with 14 bases between the two germline ends. Germline V gene lookup returns CDR1 KGHSH and CDR2 LQKENI.

V gene TRBV6-5 combines with J gene TRBJ2-5; 8 bases map to TRBD1. The V gene end was trimmed by 2 bases and the J gene end by 4 bases; junction bases not matched to a gene: 6. CDR3 size: 15 residues. CDR1 and CDR2 from the germline V gene are MNHEY and SVGAGI. The CDR3 spells CASSYEGQARETQYF. The CDR3 DNA sequence: TGTGCCAGCAGTTACGAGGGACAGGCTCGAGAGACCCAGTACTTC.

The V and J genes are TRBV19 and TRBJ1-2; TRBD1 matches 7 bases. V lost 7 bases to trimming and J lost 0 bases; unmatched junction nucleotides: 5. CDR3 size: 14 residues. Germline assignment: CDR1 LNHDA and CDR2 SQIVND (reference sequence). The CDR3 DNA reads TGTGCCAGTACCGAAGGGGGCCCTAACTATGGCTACACCTTC. Translation gives CASTEGGPNYGYTF.

This chain uses TRBV9 with TRBJ2-7, with 7 bases identical to TRBD1. With V trimmed by 3 bases and J by 1 base, 7 bases remained unmatched. The germline V gene has CDR1 SGDLS and CDR2 YYNGEE. The CDR3 runs 15 residues. The CDR3 nucleotides are TGTGCCAGCAGCGGGGGACAGAGACTGTCCTACGAGCAGTACTTC. This sequence encodes CASSGGQRLSYEQYF.

The count of this clone is one. In nucleotides, the CDR3 is TGTGCCAGCAGCTTGGACAGGGGCCAGTCTTATGGCTACACCTTC. As protein: CASSLDRGQSYGYTF. The rearrangement links TRBV5-8 to TRBJ1-2; 7 nucleotides match TRBD1. The germline V gene has CDR1 SGHTS and CDR2 YDEGEE. Trimming cost V 0 bases and J 5 bases; bases outside gene matches: 7. CDR3 length: 15 amino acids. Looking up the rest from reference TRBV5-8 and TRBJ1-2 gives the full variable domain: EAGVTQSPTHLIKTRGQQATLRCSPISGHTSVYWYQQALGLGLQFLLWYDEGEERNRGNFPPRFSGRQFPNYSSELNVNALELEDSALYLCASSLDRGQSYGYTFGSGTRLTVV.

The chain uses TRBV28 and TRBJ2-2, with TRBD1 as a possible D gene (6 bases). The CDR3 spans 12 residues. Germline V gene data show CDR1 as MDHEN and CDR2 as SYDVKM. Trimming shortened V by 5 bases and J by 15 bases, and 16 bases separated the two germline ends. The CDR3 loop is CASSLLRTEMFF. CDR3 nucleotides: TGTGCCAGCAGTCTCCTTCGGACAGAGATGTTTTTT.